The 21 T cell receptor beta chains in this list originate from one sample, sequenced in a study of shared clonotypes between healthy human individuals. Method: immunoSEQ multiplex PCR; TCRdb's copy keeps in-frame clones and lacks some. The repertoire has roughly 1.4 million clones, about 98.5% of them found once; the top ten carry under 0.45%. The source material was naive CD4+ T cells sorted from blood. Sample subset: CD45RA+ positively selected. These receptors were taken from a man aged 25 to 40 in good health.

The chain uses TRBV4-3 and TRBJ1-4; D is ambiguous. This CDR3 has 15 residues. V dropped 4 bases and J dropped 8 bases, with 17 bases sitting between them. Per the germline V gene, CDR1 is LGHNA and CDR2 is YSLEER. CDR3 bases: TGCGCCAGCAGCCCCACTCTTAGGATGGGGGAAAAACTGTTTTTT. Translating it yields CASSPTLRMGEKLFF.

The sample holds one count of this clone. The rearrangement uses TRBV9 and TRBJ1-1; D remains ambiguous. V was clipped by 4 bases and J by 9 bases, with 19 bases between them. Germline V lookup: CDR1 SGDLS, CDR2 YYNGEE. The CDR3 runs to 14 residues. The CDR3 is CASSPQPTAMKAFF. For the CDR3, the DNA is TGTGCCAGCAGCCCTCAGCCTACAGCAATGAAAGCTTTCTTT.

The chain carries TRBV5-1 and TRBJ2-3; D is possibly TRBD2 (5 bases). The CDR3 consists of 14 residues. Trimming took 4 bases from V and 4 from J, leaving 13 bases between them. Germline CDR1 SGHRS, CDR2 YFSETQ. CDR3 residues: CASSPHRGPDTQYF. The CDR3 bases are TGCGCCAGCAGCCCGCACAGAGGGCCAGATACGCAGTATTTT. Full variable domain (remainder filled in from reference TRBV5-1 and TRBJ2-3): KAGVTQTPRYLIKTRGQQVTLSCSPISGHRSVSWYQQTPGQGLQFLFEYFSETQRNKGNFPGRFSGRQFSNSRSEMNVSTLELGDSALYLCASSPHRGPDTQYFGPGTRLTVL.

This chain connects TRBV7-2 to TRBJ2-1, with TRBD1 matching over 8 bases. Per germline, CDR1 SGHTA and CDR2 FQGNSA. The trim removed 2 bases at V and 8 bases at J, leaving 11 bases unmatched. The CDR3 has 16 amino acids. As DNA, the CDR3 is TGTGCCAGCAGCTTACGCTACAGGGGGGTCCTCGATGAGCAGTTCTTC. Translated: CASSLRYRGVLDEQFF. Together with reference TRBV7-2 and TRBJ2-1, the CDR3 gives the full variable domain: GAGVSQSPSNKVTEKGKDVELRCDPISGHTALYWYRQSLGQGLEFLIYFQGNSAPDKSGLPSDRFSAERTGGSVSTLTIQRTQQEDSAVYLCASSLRYRGVLDEQFFGPGTRLTVL.

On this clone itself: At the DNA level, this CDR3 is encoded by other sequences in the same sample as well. The chain's CDR3 is CASSLGAGYEQYF. The CDR3 coding sequence is TGCGCCAGCAGCTTGGGCGCGGGATACGAGCAGTACTTC. V and J are TRBV5-1 and TRBJ2-7; tentative D call: TRBD2 (6 bases). V gave up 0 bases and J gave up 4 bases, with 8 bases separating them. Per germline, CDR1 SGHRS and CDR2 YFSETQ. The CDR3 sequence is 13 residues long.

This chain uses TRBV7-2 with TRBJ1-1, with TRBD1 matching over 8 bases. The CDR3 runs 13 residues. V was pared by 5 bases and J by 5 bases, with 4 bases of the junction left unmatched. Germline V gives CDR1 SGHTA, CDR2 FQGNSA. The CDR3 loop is CASSVRQGTEAFF. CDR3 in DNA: TGTGCCAGCAGCGTCAGACAGGGGACTGAAGCTTTCTTT.

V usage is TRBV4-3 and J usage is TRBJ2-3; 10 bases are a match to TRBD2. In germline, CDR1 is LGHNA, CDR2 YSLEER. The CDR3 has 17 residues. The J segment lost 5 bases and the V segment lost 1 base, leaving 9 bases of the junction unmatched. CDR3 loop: CASSQAPSGSSIDTQYF. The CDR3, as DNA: TGCGCCAGCAGCCAAGCGCCTAGCGGGAGTTCGATAGATACGCAGTATTTT.

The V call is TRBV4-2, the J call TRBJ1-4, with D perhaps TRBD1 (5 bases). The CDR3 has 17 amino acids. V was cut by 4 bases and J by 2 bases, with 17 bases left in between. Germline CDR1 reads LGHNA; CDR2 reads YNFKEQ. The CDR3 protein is CASSLQGLRQTNEKLFF. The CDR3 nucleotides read TGTGCCAGCAGCCTCCAGGGACTTCGACAGACTAATGAAAAACTGTTTTTT.

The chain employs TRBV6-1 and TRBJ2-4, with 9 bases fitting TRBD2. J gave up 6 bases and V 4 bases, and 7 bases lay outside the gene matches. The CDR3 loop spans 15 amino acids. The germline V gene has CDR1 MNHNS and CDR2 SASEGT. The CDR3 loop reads CASSATTSGGNIQYF. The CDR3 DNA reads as TGTGCCAGCAGTGCCACGACTAGCGGTGGAAACATTCAGTACTTC.

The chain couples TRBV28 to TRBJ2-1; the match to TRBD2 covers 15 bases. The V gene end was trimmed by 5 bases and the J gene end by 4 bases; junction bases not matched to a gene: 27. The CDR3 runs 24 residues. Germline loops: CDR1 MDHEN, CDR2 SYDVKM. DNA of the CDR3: TGTGCCAGCAGTCCCACCAGAGCTAGTGTGCCGCGGACTAGCGGGAGGGGAAGGTACAATGAGCAGTTCTTC. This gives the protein CASSPTRASVPRTSGRGRYNEQFF.

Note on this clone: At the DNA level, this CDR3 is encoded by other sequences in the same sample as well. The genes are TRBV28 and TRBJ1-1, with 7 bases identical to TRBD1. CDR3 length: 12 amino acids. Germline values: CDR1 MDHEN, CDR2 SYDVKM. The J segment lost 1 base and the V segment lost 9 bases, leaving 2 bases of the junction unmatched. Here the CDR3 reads CASRQGNTEAFF. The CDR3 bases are TGTGCCAGTCGACAGGGGAACACTGAAGCTTTCTTT.

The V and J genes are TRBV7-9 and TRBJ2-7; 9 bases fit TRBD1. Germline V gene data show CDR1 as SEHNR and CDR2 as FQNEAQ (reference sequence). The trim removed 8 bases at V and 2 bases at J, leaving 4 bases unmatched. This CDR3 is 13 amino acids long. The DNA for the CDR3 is TGTGCCAGCGTCCGGGACAGGGCCTACGAGCAGTACTTC. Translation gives CASVRDRAYEQYF.

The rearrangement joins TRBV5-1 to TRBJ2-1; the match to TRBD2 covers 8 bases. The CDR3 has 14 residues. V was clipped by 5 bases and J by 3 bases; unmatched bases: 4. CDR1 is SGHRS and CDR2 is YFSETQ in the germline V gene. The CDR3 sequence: CASRERESYNEQFF. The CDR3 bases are TGCGCCAGCAGAGAGCGGGAGAGCTACAATGAGCAGTTCTTC.

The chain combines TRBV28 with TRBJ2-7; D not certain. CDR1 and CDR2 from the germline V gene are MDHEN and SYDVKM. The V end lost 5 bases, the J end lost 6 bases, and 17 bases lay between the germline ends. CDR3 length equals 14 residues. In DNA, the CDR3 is TGTGCCAGCAGTCCTTCCCCTCGCACGTCCGAGCAGTACTTC. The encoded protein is CASSPSPRTSEQYF.

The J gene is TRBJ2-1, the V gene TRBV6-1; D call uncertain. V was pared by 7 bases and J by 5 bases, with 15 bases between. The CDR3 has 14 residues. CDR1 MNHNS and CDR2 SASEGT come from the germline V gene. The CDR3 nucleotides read TGTGCCAGCACCGGTTTTTATGCCCACAATGAGCAGTTCTTC. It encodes CASTGFYAHNEQFF.

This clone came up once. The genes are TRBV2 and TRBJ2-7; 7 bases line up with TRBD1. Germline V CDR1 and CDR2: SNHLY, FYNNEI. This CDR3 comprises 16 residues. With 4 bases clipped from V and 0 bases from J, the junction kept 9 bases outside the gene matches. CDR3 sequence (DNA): TGTGCCAGCAGTGCTCGGACCGGGACAGCCTCCTACGAGCAGTACTTC. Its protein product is CASSARTGTASYEQYF.

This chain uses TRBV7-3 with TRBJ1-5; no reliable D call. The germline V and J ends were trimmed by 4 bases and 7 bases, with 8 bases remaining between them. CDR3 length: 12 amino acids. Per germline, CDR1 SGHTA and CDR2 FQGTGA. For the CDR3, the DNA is TGTGCCAGCAGCTCCTTTGGGCAGCCCCAGCATTTT. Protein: CASSSFGQPQHF.

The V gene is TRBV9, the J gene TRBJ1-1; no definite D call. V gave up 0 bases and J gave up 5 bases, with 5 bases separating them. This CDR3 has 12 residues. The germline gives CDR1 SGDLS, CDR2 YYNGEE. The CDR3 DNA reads TGTGCCAGCAGCGTAGATGGTACTGAAGCTTTCTTT. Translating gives CASSVDGTEAFF.

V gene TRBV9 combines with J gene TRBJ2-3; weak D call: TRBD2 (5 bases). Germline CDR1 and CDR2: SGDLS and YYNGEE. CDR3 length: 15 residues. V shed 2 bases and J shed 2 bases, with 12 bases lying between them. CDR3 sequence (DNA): TGTGCCAGCAGCGTTACAGCGGACTCCACAGATACGCAGTATTTT. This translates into CASSVTADSTDTQYF.

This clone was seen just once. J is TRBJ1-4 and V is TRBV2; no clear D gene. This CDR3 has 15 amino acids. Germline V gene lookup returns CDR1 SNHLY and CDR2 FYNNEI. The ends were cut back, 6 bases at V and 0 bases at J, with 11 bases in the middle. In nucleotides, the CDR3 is TGTGCCAGCAGGGAGAGAGATGCAACTAATGAAAAACTGTTTTTT. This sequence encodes CASRERDATNEKLFF.

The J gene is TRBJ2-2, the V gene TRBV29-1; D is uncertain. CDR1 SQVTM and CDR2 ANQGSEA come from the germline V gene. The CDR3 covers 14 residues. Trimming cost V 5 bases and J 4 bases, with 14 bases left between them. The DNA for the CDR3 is TGCAGCGTTTCGGACCTCCCTAGCACCGGGGAGCTGTTTTTT. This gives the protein CSVSDLPSTGELFF.